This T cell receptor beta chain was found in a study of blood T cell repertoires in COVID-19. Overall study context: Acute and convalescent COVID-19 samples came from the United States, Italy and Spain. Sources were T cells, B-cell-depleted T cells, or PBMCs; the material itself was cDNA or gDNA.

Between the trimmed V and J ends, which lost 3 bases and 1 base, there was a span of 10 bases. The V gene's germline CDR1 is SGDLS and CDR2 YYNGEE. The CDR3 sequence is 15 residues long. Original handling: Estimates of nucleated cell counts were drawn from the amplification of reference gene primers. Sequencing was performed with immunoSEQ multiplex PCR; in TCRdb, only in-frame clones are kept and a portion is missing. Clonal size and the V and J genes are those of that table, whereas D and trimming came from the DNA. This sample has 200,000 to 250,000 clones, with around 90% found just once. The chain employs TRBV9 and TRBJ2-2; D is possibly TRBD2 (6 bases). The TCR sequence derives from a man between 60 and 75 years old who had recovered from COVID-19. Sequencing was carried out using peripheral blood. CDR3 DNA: TGTGCCAGCAGCGCCCCCGGGGGGAACACCGGGGAGCTGTTTTTT. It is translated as CASSAPGGNTGELFF.